This T cell receptor beta chain was recovered during a study of a mutant IDH1 vaccine in newly diagnosed glioma. This CDR3 spans 15 amino acids. The germline V gene encodes CDR1 MDHEN and CDR2 SYDVKM. The V end lost 8 bases, the J end lost 0 bases, and 11 bases lay between the germline ends. The time point: week 35, safety follow-up. Doses of 300 ug of mutant IDH1 20-mer peptide were given with topical imiquimod. Turning to this clone: Antigen unknown.

The table came from immunoSEQ multiplex PCR; TCRdb's copy has only in-frame clones and leaves some out. The sample has tens of thousands of clones; 80% to 95% are singletons. The receptor was derived from a man aged 50-60 years with glioma. The rearrangement links TRBV28 to TRBJ1-6, with D unresolved. The input for sequencing was PBMCs, taken from a glioma patient whose treatment included an IDH1 peptide vaccine. The CDR3: CASADPSSYNSPLHF. Written as DNA, the CDR3 is TGTGCCAGCGCCGACCCGAGCTCCTATAATTCACCCCTCCACTTT.